Following are 23 T cell receptor beta chains from one sample sequenced in a study of CD8 T cells in ankylosing spondylitis. Each CDR3 protein gets one entry after TCRdb re-called the 5' RACE reads with MiXCR. Of roughly 250,000 distinct CDR3 sequences in the sample, roughly 8.6% were seen once. The sequencing sample was made of blood, either unsorted or a sorted T cell fraction (not recorded which). The receptors come from a male donor with ankylosing spondylitis or in good health (not recorded which).

This clonotype has ten or more counts. V gene TRBV6-1 combines with J gene TRBJ2-3; D gene uncertain. Trimming left V 4 bases short and J 3 bases short, with 11 bases between. Germline loops: CDR1 MNHNS, CDR2 SASEGT. The CDR3 is 14 amino acids. This chain's CDR3 is CASSVGLVTDTQYF. The DNA for the CDR3 is TGTGCCAGCAGTGTTGGGTTGGTTACAGATACGCAGTATTTT.

The sample holds many counts of this clonotype. The J gene is TRBJ2-4, the V gene TRBV12-3 or TRBV12-4; maybe TRBD2 (5 bases). CDR3 length: 15 amino acids. The V and J ends lost 7 bases and 3 bases respectively, with 16 bases between them. The CDR3 DNA is TGTGCCAGCACTCTTCGAGAGGGTTACAAAAACATTCAGTACTTC. Amino acids: CASTLREGYKNIQYF.

This clonotype has at least ten counts. The chain joins TRBV20-1 to TRBJ1-4, with D hard to call. Trimming cost V 5 bases and J 7 bases, with 8 bases left between them. In germline, CDR1 is DFQATT, CDR2 SNEGSKA (reference sequence). The CDR3 contains 11 residues. CDR3: CSAQMGEKLFF. CDR3 bases: TGCAGTGCTCAGATGGGTGAAAAACTGTTTTTT.

This clonotype came up a few times. The V gene is TRBV2, the J gene TRBJ2-1, with D possibly TRBD2 on 6 matching bases. Trimming took 6 bases from V and 0 from J, leaving 15 bases between them. Germline CDR1 and CDR2: SNHLY and FYNNEI. This CDR3 region has 16 residues. Here the CDR3 DNA reads TGTGCCAGCAGGGTATTCGGGAGTATCTCCTACAATGAGCAGTTCTTC. It specifies CASRVFGSISYNEQFF.

This clonotype has ten or more counts. The V call is TRBV7-2, the J call TRBJ1-1, with 9 bases identical to TRBD1. The V segment lost 0 bases and the J segment 5 bases; nucleotides outside the gene matches: 7. The CDR3 has 16 amino acids. Per the germline V gene, CDR1 is SGHTA and CDR2 is FQGNSA. The DNA for the CDR3 is TGTGCCAGCAGCTTAGCGGGACAGGGTGGGGGAACTGAAGCTTTCTTT. Protein: CASSLAGQGGGTEAFF.

Ten or more counts support this clonotype. The chain recombines TRBV7-2 with TRBJ2-1; possibly TRBD1 for D (6 bases). V was shortened by 5 bases and J by 2 bases, with 13 bases between the two germline ends. Germline-derived CDR1 and CDR2 are SGHTA and FQGNSA. The CDR3 contains 15 residues. The CDR3 reads CASSEGQLAYNEQFF. In nucleotides, the CDR3 is TGTGCCAGCAGCGAAGGACAGTTAGCCTACAATGAGCAGTTCTTC.

The J gene is TRBJ2-6, the V gene TRBV9; 8 bases line up with TRBD1. Per the germline V gene, CDR1 is SGDLS and CDR2 is YYNGEE. There are 18 residues in the CDR3. Trimming removed 4 bases from V and 4 bases from J; junction bases left unmatched: 13. The chain's CDR3 is CASSQNGQGVAGANVLTF. The CDR3 nucleotides are TGTGCCAGCAGCCAGAACGGACAGGGTGTAGCCGGGGCCAACGTCCTGACTTTC.

This chain joins TRBV20-1 and TRBJ1-1; D gene uncertain. CDR3 length equals 12 residues. Looked up from germline, CDR1 is DFQATT and CDR2 is SNEGSKA (reference sequence). Trimming stripped 5 bases from V and 1 base from J, with 8 bases between. As DNA, the CDR3 is TGCAGTGCTGAGAAGGGGAACACTGAAGCTTTCTTT. Amino acid sequence: CSAEKGNTEAFF.

Turning to this clonotype: This may be a read error, as it is one base from a much larger clone. The chain uses TRBV11-2 and TRBJ2-3, with D uncertain. The V end lost 2 bases, the J end lost 3 bases, and 9 bases lay between the germline ends. The CDR3 spans 14 residues. Looked up from germline, CDR1 is SGHAT and CDR2 is FQNNGV. The CDR3 region has the DNA TGTGCCAGCAGCTTAACACCGAAGACAGATACGCAGTATTTT. Residues: CASSLTPKTDTQYF.

With respect to this clonotype: Just one base apart from a much larger clone, this may be a read error. The V and J genes are TRBV20-1 and TRBJ2-3; the D gene is possibly TRBD1 (6 bases). Per the germline V gene, CDR1 is DFQATT and CDR2 is SNEGSKA (reference sequence). This CDR3 has 13 amino acids. Written as DNA, the CDR3 is TGCAGTGCTAGAGAGGGGGCCACAGAGACGCAGTATTTT. It is translated as CSAREGATETQYF.

The V and J genes are TRBV19 and TRBJ1-1; 10 bases are a match to TRBD1. CDR3 length: 15 amino acids. With 7 bases clipped from V and 4 bases from J, the junction kept 9 bases outside the gene matches. Germline CDR1 reads LNHDA; CDR2 reads SQIVND (reference sequence). The CDR3 sequence: CASTWDRGRGTEAFF. The DNA of the CDR3 is TGTGCCAGTACTTGGGACAGGGGTCGTGGCACTGAAGCTTTCTTT.

This clonotype was seen many times. This sequence joins TRBV6-5 and TRBJ1-3; no reliable D call. Germline values: CDR1 MNHEY, CDR2 SVGAGI. The V gene lost 0 bases and the J gene lost 2 bases, with 8 bases spanning the gap. CDR3 length: 15 amino acids. In nucleotides, the CDR3 is TGTGCCAGCAGTTACTCGAGTACGCCTGGAAACACCATATATTTT. Its translation is CASSYSSTPGNTIYF.

This clonotype was seen many times. The CDR3 DNA reads TGTGCCAGCAGCCGACAGGGGGCCTACGAGCAGTACTTC. Translation: CASSRQGAYEQYF. The V gene is TRBV11-1, the J gene TRBJ2-7, with 9 bases that match TRBD1. There are 13 residues in the CDR3. J was trimmed by 2 bases and V by 5 bases; bases with no gene match: 1. Germline values: CDR1 SGHAT, CDR2 FQDESV (reference sequence). Based on the CDR3 plus reference TRBV11-1 and TRBJ2-7, the full variable domain is EAEVAQSPRYKITEKSQAVAFWCDPISGHATLYWYRQILGQGPELLVQFQDESVVDDSQLPKDRFSAERLKGVDSTLKIQPAELGDSAMYLCASSRQGAYEQYFGPGTRLTVT.

This clonotype was seen repeatedly, ten times or more. The chain employs TRBV7-8 and TRBJ1-1; possibly TRBD1 for D (6 bases). Germline CDR1 reads SGHVS; CDR2 reads FQNEAQ. Between the trimmed V and J ends, which lost 3 bases and 5 bases, there was a span of 22 bases. The CDR3 has 17 residues. CDR3 protein: CASSFTLWGAERTEAFF. The CDR3 region has the DNA TGTGCCAGCAGCTTTACCCTCTGGGGGGCTGAGAGGACTGAAGCTTTCTTT.

This clonotype appeared many times. CDR3 bases: TGTGCCAGCAGTTCCCGAGGGAGTTCCGGCTACACCTTC. Amino acids: CASSSRGSSGYTF. The rearrangement links TRBV12-3 or TRBV12-4 to TRBJ1-2, with D uncertain. The CDR3 has 13 amino acids. V was shortened by 4 bases and J by 8 bases, with 14 bases between the two germline ends.

The V gene is TRBV3-1, the J gene TRBJ1-2; perhaps TRBD1 as D (6 bases). The germline V gene has CDR1 LGHDT and CDR2 YNNKEL (reference sequence). Trimming shortened V by 1 base and J by 12 bases, and 21 bases separated the two germline ends. The CDR3 is 15 residues long. CDR3 protein: CASSQGAWDRGGDTF. The CDR3 DNA is TGTGCCAGCAGCCAAGGCGCTTGGGACCGAGGGGGGGACACCTTC. Looking up the rest from reference TRBV3-1 and TRBJ1-2 gives the full variable domain: DTAVSQTPKYLVTQMGNDKSIKCEQNLGHDTMYWYKQDSKKFLKIMFSYNNKELIINETVPNRFSPKSPDKAHLNLHINSLELGDSAVYFCASSQGAWDRGGDTFGSGTRLTVV.

This clonotype was picked up many times. The chain joins TRBV20-1 to TRBJ1-6; 7 bases match TRBD1. The germline V gene has CDR1 DFQATT and CDR2 SNEGSKA (reference sequence). J was trimmed by 9 bases and V by 6 bases; bases with no gene match: 11. The CDR3 extends over 14 amino acids. Written as DNA, the CDR3 is TGCAGTGCAACAGGGGTTTGGACGGGTTCACCCCTCCACTTT. Its protein product is CSATGVWTGSPLHF.

This clonotype was seen ten or more times. The CDR3 reads CAISGRVRNSPLHF. For the CDR3, the DNA is TGTGCCATAAGCGGAAGGGTGCGGAATTCACCCCTCCACTTT. The V gene is TRBV27, the J gene TRBJ1-6; D remains unclear. Germline loops: CDR1 MNHEY, CDR2 SMNVEV (reference sequence). The CDR3 has 14 amino acids. Trimming took 10 bases from V and 7 from J, leaving 17 bases between them.

The CDR3 DNA is TGTGCCAGCACCACGGACTTACCCTACGAGCAGTACTTC. This encodes CASTTDLPYEQYF. The V gene is TRBV7-2, the J gene TRBJ2-7; D possibly corresponds to TRBD2 (5 bases). The germline gives CDR1 SGHTA, CDR2 FQGNSA. V was cut by 7 bases and J by 2 bases, with 12 bases left in between. The CDR3 length is 13 residues.

This clonotype showed up many times. The rearrangement joins TRBV5-4 to TRBJ2-7, with D perhaps being TRBD1 or TRBD2 (5 bases each). The CDR3 runs to 15 residues. Trimming cost V 4 bases and J 2 bases, with 16 bases left between them. Germline CDR1 SGHNT, CDR2 YYREEE (reference sequence). CDR3 sequence (DNA): TGTGCCAGCAGCCAACCCGGGACGGTAACCTACGAGCAGTACTTC. Amino acids: CASSQPGTVTYEQYF.

This clonotype came up many times. The chain joins TRBV7-8 to TRBJ2-3; 8 bases are shared with TRBD1. Germline V lookup: CDR1 SGHVS, CDR2 FQNEAQ. With V trimmed by 7 bases and J by 1 base, 7 bases remained unmatched. This CDR3 spans 15 amino acids. The CDR3 reads CASNPTGAGTDTQYF. The CDR3, as DNA: TGTGCCAGCAACCCGACAGGGGCGGGCACAGATACGCAGTATTTT.

This clonotype was counted between two and nine times. This chain connects TRBV4-1 to TRBJ2-1, with D unresolved. Germline CDR1 MGHRA, CDR2 YSYEKL. V lost 4 bases and J lost 6, with 13 bases in between. This CDR3 has 14 residues. The CDR3 DNA reads as TGCGCCAGCAGCCTCGGCAGTAGTCGCAATGAGCAGTTCTTC. Translating gives CASSLGSSRNEQFF.

This clonotype was observed many times. The V call is TRBV5-1, the J call TRBJ2-1; no definite D call. This CDR3 has 15 amino acids. V was shortened by 4 bases and J by 5 bases, with 16 bases between the two germline ends. Germline assignment: CDR1 SGHRS and CDR2 YFSETQ. CDR3 nucleotides: TGCGCCAGCAGCCCAGGTATAGGAACGGACAATGAGCAGTTCTTC. Its protein product is CASSPGIGTDNEQFF. The complete variable domain, with remaining parts taken from reference TRBV5-1 and TRBJ2-1, reads KAGVTQTPRYLIKTRGQQVTLSCSPISGHRSVSWYQQTPGQGLQFLFEYFSETQRNKGNFPGRFSGRQFSNSRSEMNVSTLELGDSALYLCASSPGIGTDNEQFFGPGTRLTVL.